This entry lists 24 T cell receptor beta chains sequenced from one sample in a study of blood T cell repertoires in COVID-19. The data were produced by immunoSEQ multiplex PCR, yet TCRdb's version contains in-frame clones alone and is incomplete. The data hold approximately 120,000 clones, with roughly four fifths observed a single time. The sequenced sample was peripheral blood. These receptors originate from an elderly man with COVID-19, enrolled during active disease.

Comments on this clone: This same CDR3 is encoded by further DNA sequences in the sample. The rearrangement links TRBV2 to TRBJ2-2, with D hard to call. The CDR3 covers 14 residues. V shed 3 bases and J shed 1 base, with 6 bases lying between them. The germline V gene has CDR1 SNHLY and CDR2 FYNNEI. This chain's CDR3 is CASSETRNTGELFF. CDR3 nucleotide sequence: TGTGCCAGCAGTGAGACACGGAACACCGGGGAGCTGTTTTTT.

The chain has TRBV28 and TRBJ1-2, with 8 bases identical to TRBD1. Germline CDR1 and CDR2: MDHEN and SYDVKM. This CDR3 has 12 amino acids. The trim removed 2 bases at V and 8 bases at J, leaving 1 base unmatched. CDR3 DNA: TGTGCCAGCAGTTTAAGACAGGGGGGCTACACCTTC. Protein: CASSLRQGGYTF.

The chain carries TRBV19 and TRBJ1-2, with TRBD1 as a possible D gene (6 bases). CDR3 length equals 14 residues. V lost 2 bases and J 4 bases, leaving 11 bases between the germline ends. Germline-derived CDR1 and CDR2 are LNHDA and SQIVND (reference sequence). In DNA, the CDR3 is TGTGCCAGTAGTATAACTGGACAGAGCTATGGCTACACCTTC. Its translation is CASSITGQSYGYTF.

CDR3 region: CASTPSGRANYGYTF. The CDR3 DNA follows: TGTGCCAGCACCCCAAGCGGGCGAGCTAACTATGGCTACACCTTC. The gene calls are TRBV5-5 and TRBJ1-2; D is undetermined. Germline values: CDR1 SGHKS, CDR2 YYEKEE (reference sequence). This CDR3 has 15 residues. Trimming cost V 6 bases and J 0 bases, with 15 bases left between them.

The rearrangement joins TRBV29-1 to TRBJ2-3; the match to TRBD2 covers 9 bases. This CDR3 is 15 amino acids long. Germline V gene lookup returns CDR1 SQVTM and CDR2 ANQGSEA. The J segment lost 4 bases and the V segment lost 6 bases, leaving 11 bases of the junction unmatched. CDR3 bases: TGCAGCGTCACTTCTCCGGCGGGAGGGGCAGATACGCAGTATTTT. The encoded protein is CSVTSPAGGADTQYF.

The CDR3 DNA is TGTGCCAGCAGCCAGCGCGGACAGAACTATGGCTACACCTTC. Translated: CASSQRGQNYGYTF. The chain carries TRBV4-2 and TRBJ1-2; tentatively, D is TRBD1 (6 bases). Germline lookup yields CDR1 LGHNA and CDR2 YNFKEQ. V gave up 3 bases and J gave up 2 bases, with 10 bases separating them. The CDR3 runs to 14 residues.

The rearrangement links TRBV5-1 to TRBJ2-1; 7 nucleotides match TRBD2. Germline assignment: CDR1 SGHRS and CDR2 YFSETQ. The CDR3 runs 15 residues. The J segment lost 7 bases and the V segment lost 2 bases, leaving 9 bases of the junction unmatched. CDR3 sequence: CASSFSGIPRNEQFF. The DNA of the CDR3 is TGCGCCAGCAGCTTCAGCGGGATCCCTAGAAATGAGCAGTTCTTC. Together with reference TRBV5-1 and TRBJ2-1, the CDR3 gives the full variable domain: KAGVTQTPRYLIKTRGQQVTLSCSPISGHRSVSWYQQTPGQGLQFLFEYFSETQRNKGNFPGRFSGRQFSNSRSEMNVSTLELGDSALYLCASSFSGIPRNEQFFGPGTRLTVL.

This sequence joins TRBV6-1 and TRBJ2-1; TRBD2 matches 7 bases. The length of the CDR3 is 17 residues. V was clipped by 2 bases and J by 4 bases; unmatched bases: 11. Germline V gives CDR1 MNHNS, CDR2 SASEGT. The CDR3 DNA sequence: TGTGCCAGCAGTGAATCGGGCCTCAGCGGGATTTACAATGAGCAGTTCTTC. Amino acids: CASSESGLSGIYNEQFF.

The V and J genes are TRBV30 and TRBJ1-5; D gene ambiguous. The CDR3 runs 13 residues. In germline, CDR1 is GTSNPN, CDR2 SVGIG (reference sequence). The CDR3 spells CGISRGNNQPQHF. CDR3 sequence (DNA): TGTGGTATAAGTCGGGGTAACAATCAGCCCCAGCATTTT.

The V call is TRBV24-1, the J call TRBJ1-5; 8 nucleotides line up with TRBD1. Germline loops: CDR1 KGHDR, CDR2 SFDVKD. The CDR3 length is 15 residues. Germline trimming cut 5 bases from V and 4 bases from J; bases unmatched to any gene: 6. In nucleotides, the CDR3 is TGTGCCACCAGTGCCGGACAGGGTCTTAATCAGCCCCAGCATTTT. Its protein product is CATSAGQGLNQPQHF.

The V gene is TRBV27, the J gene TRBJ2-1; 13 nucleotides line up with TRBD2. The CDR3 runs 18 residues. V trimming: 4 bases; J trimming: 3 bases; junction bases outside the gene matches: 9. Germline V CDR1 and CDR2: MNHEY, SMNVEV (reference sequence). The CDR3 nucleotides read TGTGCCAGCAGTTCTACTAGCGGGAGGGCCGGTTTCTACAATGAGCAGTTCTTC. Its translation: CASSSTSGRAGFYNEQFF.

This sequence joins TRBV5-1 and TRBJ2-1; TRBD2 aligns across 7 bases. Germline trimming cut 0 bases from V and 0 bases from J; bases unmatched to any gene: 3. Looked up from germline, CDR1 is SGHRS and CDR2 is YFSETQ. The CDR3 contains 16 residues. The CDR3 DNA is TGCGCCAGCAGCTTGGTTGCGGGAGTCTCCTACAATGAGCAGTTCTTC. Encoded protein: CASSLVAGVSYNEQFF.

This chain links TRBV2 with TRBJ1-1; 7 bases are shared with TRBD1. The CDR3 is made up of 13 amino acids. CDR1 and CDR2 (germline): SNHLY, FYNNEI. J gave up 4 bases and V 7 bases, and 6 bases lay outside the gene matches. The CDR3 here is CASKKGAATEAFF. CDR3 nucleotide sequence: TGTGCCAGCAAAAAGGGGGCGGCCACTGAAGCTTTCTTT.

The gene calls are TRBV19 and TRBJ2-1, with 10 nucleotides matching TRBD2. Germline lookup yields CDR1 LNHDA and CDR2 SQIVND (reference sequence). J gave up 13 bases and V 6 bases, and 3 bases lay outside the gene matches. This CDR3 has 11 residues. CDR3 in DNA: TGTGCCAGTAGACTAGCGGGAAATCAGTTCTTC. Translated, it gives CASRLAGNQFF.

This chain links TRBV6-6 with TRBJ1-2; 9 positions agree with TRBD1. V was clipped by 5 bases and J by 0 bases; unmatched bases: 7. CDR3 length: 16 residues. Germline V lookup: CDR1 MNHNY, CDR2 SVGAGI (reference sequence). The chain's CDR3 is CASSPRGQGPNYGYTF. Here the CDR3 DNA reads TGTGCCAGCAGTCCCCGGGGACAGGGCCCTAACTATGGCTACACCTTC.

V usage is TRBV7-2 and J usage is TRBJ2-1; 14 positions agree with TRBD2. The trim removed 2 bases at V and 10 bases at J, leaving 7 bases unmatched. The CDR3 consists of 16 residues. Germline V gene data show CDR1 as SGHTA and CDR2 as FQGNSA. CDR3 in amino acids: CASSLRLAGGPVEQFF. The CDR3 nucleotides read TGTGCCAGCAGCTTACGACTAGCGGGAGGGCCCGTGGAGCAGTTCTTC.

The CDR3, as DNA: TGTGCCAGCTCACCTACAGCGAACACCGGGGAGCTGTTTTTT. Protein product: CASSPTANTGELFF. The chain is built from TRBV18 and TRBJ2-2; D is ambiguous. Deletions cut 3 bases from V and 0 bases from J, with 5 bases between. This CDR3 is built from 14 residues. Germline loops: CDR1 KGHSH, CDR2 LQKENI.

This chain joins TRBV10-2 and TRBJ2-5, with D possibly TRBD2 on 6 matching bases. V was cut by 5 bases and J by 5 bases, with 12 bases left in between. This CDR3 region has 13 residues. The V gene's germline CDR1 is WSHSY and CDR2 SAAADI. The CDR3 coding sequence is TGCGCCAGCAGTCTGGGCGGGATCGAGACCCAGTACTTC. Its translation is CASSLGGIETQYF.

This chain uses TRBV10-3 with TRBJ2-3; TRBD2 agrees at 10 bases. Unmatched junction bases numbered 5, after V lost 4 bases and J lost 4 bases. The length of the CDR3 is 15 residues. The V gene's germline CDR1 is ENHRY and CDR2 SYGVKD. The CDR3: CAISGPSGRSDTQYF. The CDR3 nucleotides read TGTGCCATCAGTGGCCCTAGCGGGAGATCAGATACGCAGTATTTT.

The chain combines TRBV28 with TRBJ1-1; 7 nucleotides align to TRBD1. V lost 7 bases, J lost 6 bases, and 17 bases stayed unmatched. The CDR3 covers 16 residues. The germline V gene has CDR1 MDHEN and CDR2 SYDVKM. CDR3 in DNA: TGTGCCAGCATGTCGCGAGGGAGACAGGGAGTACCTGAAGCTTTCTTT. This translates into CASMSRGRQGVPEAFF.

The chain couples TRBV6-5 to TRBJ2-1; possibly TRBD1 for D (5 bases). The CDR3 covers 13 residues. Germline V gives CDR1 MNHEY, CDR2 SVGAGI. V was pared by 4 bases and J by 4 bases, with 8 bases between. The CDR3 sequence is CASSFGQYNEQFF. Here the CDR3 DNA reads TGTGCCAGCAGTTTCGGACAATACAATGAGCAGTTCTTC.

J is TRBJ2-1 and V is TRBV7-2; perhaps TRBD1 as D (6 bases). This CDR3 has 14 amino acids. V lost 5 bases and J 8 bases, leaving 16 bases between the germline ends. The germline V gene has CDR1 SGHTA and CDR2 FQGNSA. The CDR3 sequence: CASSQNRVQDEQFF. The CDR3 DNA sequence: TGTGCCAGCAGCCAGAACAGGGTTCAGGATGAGCAGTTCTTC. Using reference TRBV7-2 and TRBJ2-1 for the parts outside the CDR3, the full variable domain is GAGVSQSPSNKVTEKGKDVELRCDPISGHTALYWYRQSLGQGLEFLIYFQGNSAPDKSGLPSDRFSAERTGGSVSTLTIQRTQQEDSAVYLCASSQNRVQDEQFFGPGTRLTVL.

This clone was picked up a small number of times. DNA of the CDR3: TGTGCCAGCAGCTTACAGGGAGGGGAGACCCAGTACTTC. This sequence encodes CASSLQGGETQYF. The rearrangement uses TRBV11-3 and TRBJ2-5; 7 nucleotides agree with TRBD2. Trimming at V came to 2 bases and at J to 5 bases, leaving 2 bases not matched to a gene. The CDR3 has 13 amino acids. Germline assignment: CDR1 SGHNT and CDR2 YENEEA. Supplemented by reference TRBV11-3 and TRBJ2-5, the full variable domain reads EAGVVQSPRYKIIEKKQPVAFWCNPISGHNTLYWYLQNLGQGPELLIRYENEEAVDDSQLPKDRFSAERLKGVDSTLKIQPAELGDSAVYLCASSLQGGETQYFGPGTRLLVL.

V usage is TRBV27 and J usage is TRBJ1-1; D is possibly TRBD1 (5 bases). Germline values: CDR1 MNHEY, CDR2 SMNVEV (reference sequence). The V end was cut by 0 bases, the J end by 0 bases, with 11 bases between. This CDR3 is built from 16 residues. CDR3 protein: CASSLSAGWMNTEAFF. In DNA form, the CDR3 reads TGTGCCAGCAGTTTATCGGCAGGGTGGATGAACACTGAAGCTTTCTTT.